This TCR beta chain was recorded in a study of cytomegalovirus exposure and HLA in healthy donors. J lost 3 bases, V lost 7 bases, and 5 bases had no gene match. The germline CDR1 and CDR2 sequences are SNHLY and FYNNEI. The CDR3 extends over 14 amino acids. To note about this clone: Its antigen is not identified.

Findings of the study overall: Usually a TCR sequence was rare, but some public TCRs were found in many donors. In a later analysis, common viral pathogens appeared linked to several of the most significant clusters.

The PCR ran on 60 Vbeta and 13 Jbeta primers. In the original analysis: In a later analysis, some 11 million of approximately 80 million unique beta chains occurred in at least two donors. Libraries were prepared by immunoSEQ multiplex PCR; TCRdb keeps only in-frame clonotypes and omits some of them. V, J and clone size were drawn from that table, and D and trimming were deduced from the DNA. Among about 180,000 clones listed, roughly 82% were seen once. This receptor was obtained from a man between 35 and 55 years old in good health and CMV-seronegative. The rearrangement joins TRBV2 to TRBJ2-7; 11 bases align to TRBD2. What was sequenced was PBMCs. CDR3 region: CASTTGTSGYEQYF. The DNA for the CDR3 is TGTGCCAGCACGACCGGGACTAGCGGCTACGAGCAGTACTTC.